This T cell receptor (beta chain) is drawn from a study of blood T cell repertoires in COVID-19. This CDR3 spans 14 amino acids. Looked up from germline, CDR1 is SGHTA and CDR2 is FQGNSA. V was cut by 2 bases and J by 7 bases, with 14 bases left in between. The protocol was immunoSEQ multiplex PCR, while the TCRdb copy is restricted to in-frame clones and leaves out a portion. There are some 390,000 clones in the sample; around nine tenths occur only once, and 2.5% to 3.5% lies in the top ten. Specimen: peripheral blood. The rearrangement joins TRBV7-2 to TRBJ1-1; the D gene is possibly TRBD1 (6 bases). The clonotype originates from a human donor in a cohort sampled during active COVID-19. The CDR3 sequence: CASSLPGHEIEAFF. In nucleotides, the CDR3 is TGTGCCAGCAGCTTACCGGGACACGAGATTGAAGCTTTCTTT.